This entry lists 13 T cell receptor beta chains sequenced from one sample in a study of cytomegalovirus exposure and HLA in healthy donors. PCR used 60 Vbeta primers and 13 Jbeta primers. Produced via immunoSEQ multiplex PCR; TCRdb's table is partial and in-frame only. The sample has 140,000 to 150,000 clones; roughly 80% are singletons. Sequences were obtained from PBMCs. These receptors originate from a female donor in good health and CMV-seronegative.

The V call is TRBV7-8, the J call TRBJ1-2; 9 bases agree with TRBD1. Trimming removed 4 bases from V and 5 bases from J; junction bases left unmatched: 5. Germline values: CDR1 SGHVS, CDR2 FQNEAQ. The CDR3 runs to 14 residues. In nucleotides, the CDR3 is TGTGCCAGCAGCTACCACGGACAGGGGTATGGCTACACCTTC. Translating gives CASSYHGQGYGYTF.

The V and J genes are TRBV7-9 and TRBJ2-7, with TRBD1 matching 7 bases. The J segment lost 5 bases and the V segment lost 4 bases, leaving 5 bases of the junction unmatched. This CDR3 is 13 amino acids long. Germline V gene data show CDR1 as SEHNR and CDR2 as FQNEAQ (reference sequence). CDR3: CASSSRDSHEQYF. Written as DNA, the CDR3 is TGTGCCAGCAGCTCCCGGGACAGCCACGAGCAGTACTTC. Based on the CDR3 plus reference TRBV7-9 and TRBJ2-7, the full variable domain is DTGVSQNPRHKITKRGQNVTFRCDPISEHNRLYWYRQTLGQGPEFLTYFQNEAQLEKSRLLSDRFSAERPKGSFSTLEIQRTEQGDSAMYLCASSSRDSHEQYFGPGTRLTVT.

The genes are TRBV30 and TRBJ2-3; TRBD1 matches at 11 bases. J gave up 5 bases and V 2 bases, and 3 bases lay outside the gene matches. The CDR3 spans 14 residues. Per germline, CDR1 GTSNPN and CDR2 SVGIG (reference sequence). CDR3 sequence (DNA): TGTGCCTGGAGTAGGGACAGGGGGGTAGATACGCAGTATTTT. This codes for CAWSRDRGVDTQYF.

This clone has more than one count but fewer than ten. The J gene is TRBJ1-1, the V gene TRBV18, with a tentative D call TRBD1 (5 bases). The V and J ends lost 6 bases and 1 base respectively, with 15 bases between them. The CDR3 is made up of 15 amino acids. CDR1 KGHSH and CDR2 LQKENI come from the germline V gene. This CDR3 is CASSLLGQTNTEAFF. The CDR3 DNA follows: TGTGCCAGCTCCCTCCTGGGGCAGACGAACACTGAAGCTTTCTTT.

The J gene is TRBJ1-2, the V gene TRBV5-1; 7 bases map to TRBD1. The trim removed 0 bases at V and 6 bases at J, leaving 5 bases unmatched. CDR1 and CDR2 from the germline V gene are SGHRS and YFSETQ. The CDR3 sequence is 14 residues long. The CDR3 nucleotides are TGCGCCAGCAGCTTGGCCGGGACAGCGAATGGCTACACCTTC. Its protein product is CASSLAGTANGYTF.

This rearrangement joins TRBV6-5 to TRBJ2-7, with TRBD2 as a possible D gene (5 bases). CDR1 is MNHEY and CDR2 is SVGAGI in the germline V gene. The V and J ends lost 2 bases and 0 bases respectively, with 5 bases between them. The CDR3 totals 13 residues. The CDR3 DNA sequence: TGTGCCAGCAGTTACAGCGGCTCCTACGAGCAGTACTTC. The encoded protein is CASSYSGSYEQYF.

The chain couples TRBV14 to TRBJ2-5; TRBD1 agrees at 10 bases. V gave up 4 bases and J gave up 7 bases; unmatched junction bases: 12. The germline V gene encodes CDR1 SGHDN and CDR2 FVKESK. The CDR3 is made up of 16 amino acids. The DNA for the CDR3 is TGTGCCAGCAGCCGGGAAGGGACAGGGGCCCGGGTGACCCAGTACTTC. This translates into CASSREGTGARVTQYF. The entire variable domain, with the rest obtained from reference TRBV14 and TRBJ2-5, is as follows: EAGVTQFPSHSVIEKGQTVTLRCDPISGHDNLYWYRRVMGKEIKFLLHFVKESKQDESGMPNNRFLAERTGGTYSTLKVQPAELEDSGVYFCASSREGTGARVTQYFGPGTRLLVL.

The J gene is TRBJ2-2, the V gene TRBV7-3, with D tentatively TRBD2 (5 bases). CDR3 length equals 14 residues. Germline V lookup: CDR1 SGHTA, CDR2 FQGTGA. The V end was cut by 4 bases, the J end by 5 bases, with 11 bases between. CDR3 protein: CASSSRSGTGELFF. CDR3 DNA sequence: TGTGCCAGCAGCTCCCGGAGCGGTACCGGGGAGCTGTTTTTT.

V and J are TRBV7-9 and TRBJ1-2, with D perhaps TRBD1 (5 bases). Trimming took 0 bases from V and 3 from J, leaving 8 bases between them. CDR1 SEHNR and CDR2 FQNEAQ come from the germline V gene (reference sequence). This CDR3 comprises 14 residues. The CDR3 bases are TGTGCCAGCAGCTTAGCAACAGGTGACTATGGCTACACCTTC. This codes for CASSLATGDYGYTF.

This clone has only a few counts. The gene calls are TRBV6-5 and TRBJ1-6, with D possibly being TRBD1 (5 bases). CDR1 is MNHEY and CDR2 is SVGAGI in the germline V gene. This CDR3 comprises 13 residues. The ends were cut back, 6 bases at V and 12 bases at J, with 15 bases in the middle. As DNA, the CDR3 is TGTGCCAGCAGAGGCGAGCAGGGCGGACCCCTCCACTTT. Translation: CASRGEQGGPLHF.

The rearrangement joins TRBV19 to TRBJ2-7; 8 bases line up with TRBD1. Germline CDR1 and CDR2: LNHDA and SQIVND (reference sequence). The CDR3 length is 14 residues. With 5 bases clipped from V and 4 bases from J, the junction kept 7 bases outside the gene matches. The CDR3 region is CASSLRDRLYEQYF. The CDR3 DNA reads TGTGCCAGTAGTCTCCGGGACAGGCTATACGAGCAGTACTTC.

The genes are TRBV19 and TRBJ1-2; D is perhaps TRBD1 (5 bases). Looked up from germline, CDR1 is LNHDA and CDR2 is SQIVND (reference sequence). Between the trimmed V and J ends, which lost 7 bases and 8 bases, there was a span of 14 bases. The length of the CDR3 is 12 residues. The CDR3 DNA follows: TGTGCCAGTAACGACAGAGTCGGAGGCTACACCTTC. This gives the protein CASNDRVGGYTF.

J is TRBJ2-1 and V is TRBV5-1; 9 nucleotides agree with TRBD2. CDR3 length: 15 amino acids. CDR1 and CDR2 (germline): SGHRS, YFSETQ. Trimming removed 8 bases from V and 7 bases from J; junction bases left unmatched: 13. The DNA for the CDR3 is TGCGCCAGTAGTCAAACTGCGGGAGGGAGGAATGAGCAGTTCTTC. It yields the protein CASSQTAGGRNEQFF.